This T cell receptor (beta chain) is drawn from a study of CD8 T cells in ankylosing spondylitis. Using its own MiXCR run on the 5' RACE reads, TCRdb lists one record per CDR3 protein. The sample has tens of thousands of distinct CDR3 sequences, 4.5% to 5.5% seen once; the top ten hold about 1.8%. By its share, this clonotype is medium-sized. The antigen is not known. Findings and caveats of the study: Disease-linked clones had a CD8+ phenotype and relatively low frequency in peripheral blood.

V was clipped by 2 bases and J by 0 bases, with 11 bases between them. The length of the CDR3 is 15 residues. Germline V gives CDR1 SGDLS, CDR2 YYNGEE. Sequencing input: blood, either unsorted or a sorted T cell fraction (not recorded which). The gene calls are TRBV9 and TRBJ1-2, with D maybe TRBD1 (5 bases). The sequence derives from a female donor with ankylosing spondylitis or in good health (not recorded which). In DNA form, the CDR3 reads TGTGCCAGCAGCGTCCAGGGCCATACTAACTATGGCTACACCTTC. Translating it yields CASSVQGHTNYGYTF.